The rows below give T cell receptor beta chains drawn from one sample of a study of CD8 T cells in Susac syndrome. MiXCR was run by TCRdb on the immunoSEQ multiplex PCR reads, yielding one entry per CDR3 protein. In the table there are some 170,000 distinct CDR3 sequences, approximately 94% of which are singletons. The sequenced sample was CD4+ T cells from PBMCs. Receptors were obtained from a human donor in good health. The CDR3 runs from the conserved cysteine through the conserved F or W. Each record gives: J gene, clone size, V gene, CDR3 protein. Expanded clones get a size class; other rows say once, few or many, or leave the size out.

j_call: TRBJ2-4
clone_size: -
v_call: TRBV29-1
cdr3_aa: CSVGGALAKNIQYF

j_call: TRBJ1-1
clone_size: once
v_call: TRBV29-1
cdr3_aa: CSSAGQGNTEAFF

j_call: TRBJ1-1
clone_size: once
v_call: TRBV7-2
cdr3_aa: CASSFGGVVTEAFF

j_call: TRBJ2-5
clone_size: -
v_call: TRBV6-2/TRBV6-3
cdr3_aa: CASSYSNPSSETQYF

j_call: TRBJ1-2
clone_size: -
v_call: TRBV6-5
cdr3_aa: CASSSSGGSYGYTF

j_call: TRBJ1-2
clone_size: -
v_call: TRBV12-3/TRBV12-4
cdr3_aa: CASSFGRGTNGYTF

j_call: TRBJ2-7
clone_size: -
v_call: TRBV20-1
cdr3_aa: CSASWSSGRVYEQYF

j_call: TRBJ2-5
clone_size: -
v_call: TRBV20-1
cdr3_aa: CSAGLAGVEETQYF

j_call: TRBJ2-1
clone_size: once
v_call: TRBV4-3
cdr3_aa: CASSRHGRRDEQFF

j_call: TRBJ2-7
clone_size: once
v_call: TRBV29-1
cdr3_aa: CSVAYLTGQGVHEQYF

j_call: TRBJ2-7
clone_size: -
v_call: TRBV28
cdr3_aa: CASSSSRYEQYF

j_call: TRBJ1-1
clone_size: -
v_call: TRBV6-5
cdr3_aa: CASSYSTNRPNTEAFF

j_call: TRBJ1-1
clone_size: -
v_call: TRBV3-1
cdr3_aa: CASSSIGTGNTEAFF

j_call: TRBJ2-7
clone_size: -
v_call: TRBV20-1
cdr3_aa: CSARTAGGPGEQYF

j_call: TRBJ1-1
clone_size: -
v_call: TRBV12-3/TRBV12-4
cdr3_aa: CASREQGATEAFF

j_call: TRBJ2-5
clone_size: once
v_call: TRBV4-3
cdr3_aa: CASSQDLWGRQTQYF

j_call: TRBJ1-2
clone_size: -
v_call: TRBV20-1
cdr3_aa: CSARATGLYGYTF